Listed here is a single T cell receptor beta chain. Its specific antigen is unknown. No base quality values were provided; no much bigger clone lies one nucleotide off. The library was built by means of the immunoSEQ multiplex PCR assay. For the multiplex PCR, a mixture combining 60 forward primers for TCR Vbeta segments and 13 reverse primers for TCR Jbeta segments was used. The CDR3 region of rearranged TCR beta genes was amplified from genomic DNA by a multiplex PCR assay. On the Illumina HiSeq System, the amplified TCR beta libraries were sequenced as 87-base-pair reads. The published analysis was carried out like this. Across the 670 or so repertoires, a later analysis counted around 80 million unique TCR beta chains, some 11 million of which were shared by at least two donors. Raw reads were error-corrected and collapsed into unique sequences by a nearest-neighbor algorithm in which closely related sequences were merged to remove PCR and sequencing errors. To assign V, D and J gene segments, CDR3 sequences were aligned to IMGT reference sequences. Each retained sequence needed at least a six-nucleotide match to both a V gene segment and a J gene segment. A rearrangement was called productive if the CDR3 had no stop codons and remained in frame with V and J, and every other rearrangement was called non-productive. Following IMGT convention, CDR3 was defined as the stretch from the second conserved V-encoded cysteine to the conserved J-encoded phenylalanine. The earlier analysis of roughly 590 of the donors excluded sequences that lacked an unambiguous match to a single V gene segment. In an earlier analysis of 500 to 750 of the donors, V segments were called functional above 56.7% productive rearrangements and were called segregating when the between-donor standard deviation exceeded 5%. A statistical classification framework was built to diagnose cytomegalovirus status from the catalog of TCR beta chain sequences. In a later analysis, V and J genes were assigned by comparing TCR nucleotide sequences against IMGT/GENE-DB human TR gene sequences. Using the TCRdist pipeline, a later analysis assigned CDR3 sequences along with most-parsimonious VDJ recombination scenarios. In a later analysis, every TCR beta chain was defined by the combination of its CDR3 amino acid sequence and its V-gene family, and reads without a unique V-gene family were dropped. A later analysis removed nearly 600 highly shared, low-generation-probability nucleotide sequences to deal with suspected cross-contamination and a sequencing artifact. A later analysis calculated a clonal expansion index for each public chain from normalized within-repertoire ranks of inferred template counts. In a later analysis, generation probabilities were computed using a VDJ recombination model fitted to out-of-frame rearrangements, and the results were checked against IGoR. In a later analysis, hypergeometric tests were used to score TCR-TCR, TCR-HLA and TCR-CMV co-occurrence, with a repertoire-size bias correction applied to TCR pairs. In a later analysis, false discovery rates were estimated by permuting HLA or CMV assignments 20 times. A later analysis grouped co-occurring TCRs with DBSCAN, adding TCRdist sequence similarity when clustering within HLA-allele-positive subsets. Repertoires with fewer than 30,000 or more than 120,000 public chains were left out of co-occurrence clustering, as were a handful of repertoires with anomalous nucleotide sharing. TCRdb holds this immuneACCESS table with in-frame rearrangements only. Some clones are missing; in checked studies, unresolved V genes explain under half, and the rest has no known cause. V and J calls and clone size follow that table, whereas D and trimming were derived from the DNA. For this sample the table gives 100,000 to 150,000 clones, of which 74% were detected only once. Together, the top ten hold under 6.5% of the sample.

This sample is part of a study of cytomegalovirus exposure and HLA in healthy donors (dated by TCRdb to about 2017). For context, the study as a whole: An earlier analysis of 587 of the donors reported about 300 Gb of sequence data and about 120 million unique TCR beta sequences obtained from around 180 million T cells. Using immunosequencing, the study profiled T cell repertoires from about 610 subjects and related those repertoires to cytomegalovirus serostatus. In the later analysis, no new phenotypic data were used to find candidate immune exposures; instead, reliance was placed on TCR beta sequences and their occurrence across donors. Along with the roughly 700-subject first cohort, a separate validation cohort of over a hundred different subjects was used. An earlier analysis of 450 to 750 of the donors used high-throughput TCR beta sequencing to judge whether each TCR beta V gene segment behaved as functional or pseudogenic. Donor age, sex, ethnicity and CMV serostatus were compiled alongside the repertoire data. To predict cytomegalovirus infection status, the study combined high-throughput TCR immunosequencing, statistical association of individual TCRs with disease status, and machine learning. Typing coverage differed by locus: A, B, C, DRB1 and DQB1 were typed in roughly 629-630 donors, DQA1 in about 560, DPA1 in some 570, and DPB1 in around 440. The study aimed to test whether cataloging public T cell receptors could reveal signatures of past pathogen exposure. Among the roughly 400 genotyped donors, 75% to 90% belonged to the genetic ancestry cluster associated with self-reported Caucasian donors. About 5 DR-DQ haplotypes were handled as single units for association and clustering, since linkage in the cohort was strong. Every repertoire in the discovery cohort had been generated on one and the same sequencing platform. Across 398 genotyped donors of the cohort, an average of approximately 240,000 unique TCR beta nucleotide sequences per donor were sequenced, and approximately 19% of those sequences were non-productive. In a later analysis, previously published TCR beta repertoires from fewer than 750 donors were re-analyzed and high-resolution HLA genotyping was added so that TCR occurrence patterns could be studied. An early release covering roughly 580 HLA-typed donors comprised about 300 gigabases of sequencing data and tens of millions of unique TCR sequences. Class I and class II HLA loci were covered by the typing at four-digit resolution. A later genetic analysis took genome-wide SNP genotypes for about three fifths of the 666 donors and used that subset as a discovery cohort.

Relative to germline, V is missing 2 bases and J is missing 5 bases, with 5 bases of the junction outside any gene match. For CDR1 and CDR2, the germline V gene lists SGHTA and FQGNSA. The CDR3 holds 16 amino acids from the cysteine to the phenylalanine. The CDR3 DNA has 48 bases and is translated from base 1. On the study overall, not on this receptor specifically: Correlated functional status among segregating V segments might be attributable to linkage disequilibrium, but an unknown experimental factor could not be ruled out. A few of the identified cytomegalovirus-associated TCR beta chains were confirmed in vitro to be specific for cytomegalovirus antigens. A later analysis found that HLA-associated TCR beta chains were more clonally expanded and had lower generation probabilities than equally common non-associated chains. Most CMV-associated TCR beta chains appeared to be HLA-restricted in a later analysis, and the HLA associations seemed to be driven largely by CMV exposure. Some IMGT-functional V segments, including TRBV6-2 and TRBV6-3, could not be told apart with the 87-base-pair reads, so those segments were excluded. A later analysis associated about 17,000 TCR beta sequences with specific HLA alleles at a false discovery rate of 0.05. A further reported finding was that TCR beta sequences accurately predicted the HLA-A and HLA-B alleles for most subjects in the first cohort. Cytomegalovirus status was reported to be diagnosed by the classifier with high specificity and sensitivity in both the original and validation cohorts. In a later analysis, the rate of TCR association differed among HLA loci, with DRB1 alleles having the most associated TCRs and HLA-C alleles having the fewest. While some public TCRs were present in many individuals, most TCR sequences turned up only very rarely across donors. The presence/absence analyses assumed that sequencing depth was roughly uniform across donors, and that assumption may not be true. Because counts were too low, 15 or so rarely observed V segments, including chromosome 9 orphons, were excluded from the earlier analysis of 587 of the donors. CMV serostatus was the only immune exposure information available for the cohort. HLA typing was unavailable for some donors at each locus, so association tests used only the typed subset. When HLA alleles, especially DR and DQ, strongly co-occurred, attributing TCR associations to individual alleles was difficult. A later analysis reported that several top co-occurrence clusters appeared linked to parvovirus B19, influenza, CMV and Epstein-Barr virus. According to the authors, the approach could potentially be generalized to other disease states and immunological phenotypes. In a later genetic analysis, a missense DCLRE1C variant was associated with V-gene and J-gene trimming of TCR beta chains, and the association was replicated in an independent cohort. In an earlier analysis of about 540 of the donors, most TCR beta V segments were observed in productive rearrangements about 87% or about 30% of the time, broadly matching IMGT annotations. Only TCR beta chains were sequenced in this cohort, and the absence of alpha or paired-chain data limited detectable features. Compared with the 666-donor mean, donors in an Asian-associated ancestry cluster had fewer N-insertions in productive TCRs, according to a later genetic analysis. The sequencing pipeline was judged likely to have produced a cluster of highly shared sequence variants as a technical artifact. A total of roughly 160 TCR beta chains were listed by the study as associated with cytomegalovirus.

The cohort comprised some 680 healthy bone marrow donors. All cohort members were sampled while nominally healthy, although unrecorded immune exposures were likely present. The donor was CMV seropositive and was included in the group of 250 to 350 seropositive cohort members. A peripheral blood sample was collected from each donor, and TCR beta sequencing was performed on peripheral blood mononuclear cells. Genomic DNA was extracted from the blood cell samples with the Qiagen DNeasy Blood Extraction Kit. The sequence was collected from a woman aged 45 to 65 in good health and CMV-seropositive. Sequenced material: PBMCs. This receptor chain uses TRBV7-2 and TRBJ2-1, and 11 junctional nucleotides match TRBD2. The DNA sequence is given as TGTGCCAGCAGCTTACTGGGACTAGCGGAGCACAATGAGCAGTTCTTC. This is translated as CASSLLGLAEHNEQFF.